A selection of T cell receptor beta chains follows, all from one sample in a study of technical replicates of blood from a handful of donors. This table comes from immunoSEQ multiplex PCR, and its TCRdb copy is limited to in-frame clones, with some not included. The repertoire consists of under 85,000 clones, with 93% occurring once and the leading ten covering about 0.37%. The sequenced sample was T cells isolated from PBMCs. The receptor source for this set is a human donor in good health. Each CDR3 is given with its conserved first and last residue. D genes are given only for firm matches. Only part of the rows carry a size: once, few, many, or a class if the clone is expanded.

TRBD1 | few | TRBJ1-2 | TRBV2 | TGTGCCAGCAGTCTGGGACAGGGCTATGGCTACACCTTC | CASSLGQGYGYTF
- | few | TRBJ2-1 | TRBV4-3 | TGCGCCAGCAGCCAAGGACTGGGGCAGGTTGAGCAGTTCTTC | CASSQGLGQVEQFF
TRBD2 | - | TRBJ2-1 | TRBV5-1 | TGCGCCAGCAGCGATACTAGCGTATCCTACAATGAGCAGTTCTTC | CASSDTSVSYNEQFF
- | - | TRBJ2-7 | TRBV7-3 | TGTGCCAGCAGCTTAAATCGGGGGTACGAGCAGTACTTC | CASSLNRGYEQYF
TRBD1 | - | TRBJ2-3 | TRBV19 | TGTGCCAGTAATTTGGGACAGGGGATTACAGATACGCAGTATTTT | CASNLGQGITDTQYF
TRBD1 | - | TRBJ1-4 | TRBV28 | TGTGCCAGCAGCTCTCACCGACCGGGACAGGGAAGAGAAAAACTGTTTTTT | CASSSHRPGQGREKLFF
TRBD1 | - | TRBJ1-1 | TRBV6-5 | TGTGCCAGCAGTTACTCTTGGGACAGTACTGAAGCTTTCTTT | CASSYSWDSTEAFF
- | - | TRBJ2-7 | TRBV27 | TGTGCCAGCAGTCCCAGGGGCCTCTTC | CASSPRGLF
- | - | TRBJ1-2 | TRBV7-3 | TGTGCCAGCAGGCCAGACAATAACTATGGCTACACCTTC | CASRPDNNYGYTF
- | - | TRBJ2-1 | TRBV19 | TGTGCCAGTAGTACGGAGAGATCTGGTTGGCAGTTCTTC | CASSTERSGWQFF
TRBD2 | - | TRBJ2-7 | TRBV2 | TGTGCCAGCCTGCTAGACGGGACTAGCGGGAGGGCGGAATACGAGCAGTACTTC | CASLLDGTSGRAEYEQYF
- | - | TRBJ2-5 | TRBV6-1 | TGTGCCAGCAGTGATGGACGGGGGACGTCAGGGACCCAGTACTTC | CASSDGRGTSGTQYF
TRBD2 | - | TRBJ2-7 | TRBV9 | TGTGCCAGCAGCGTAGCTAGCGGGGTCTCCTACGAGCAGTACTTC | CASSVASGVSYEQYF
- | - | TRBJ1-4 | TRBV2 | TGTGCCAGCAGCTCTCGACGGGACATATATGAAAAACTGTTTTTT | CASSSRRDIYEKLFF
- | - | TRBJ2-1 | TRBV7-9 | TGTGCCAGCAGCTTAGATTGGCGGGGCTCCTACAATGAGCAGTTCTTC | CASSLDWRGSYNEQFF
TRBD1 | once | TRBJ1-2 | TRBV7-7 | TGTGCCAGCAGCTGGGGGACAGGCAAAGGGTATGGCTACACCTTC | CASSWGTGKGYGYTF
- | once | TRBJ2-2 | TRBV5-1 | TGCGCCAGCAGCTTACATCGGGACAAAAACACCGGGGAGCTGTTTTTT | CASSLHRDKNTGELFF
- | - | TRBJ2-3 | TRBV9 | TGTGCCAGCAGCGTCATGGGGGCGCTTACAGATACGCAGTATTTT | CASSVMGALTDTQYF
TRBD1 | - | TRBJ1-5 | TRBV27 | TGTGCCACGTCCCGGGACAGGGGTGATCAGCCCCAGCATTTT | CATSRDRGDQPQHF
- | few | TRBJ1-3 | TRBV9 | TGTGCCAGCAGCGTAGAGGGGAACACCATATATTTT | CASSVEGNTIYF
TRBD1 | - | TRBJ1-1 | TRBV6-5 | TGTGCCAGCAGTACTGGGACAGCAGAAGCTTTCTTT | CASSTGTAEAFF
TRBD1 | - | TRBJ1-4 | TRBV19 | TGTGCCAGTAGCCCCCCGACCGCCAGGGGGAGCGAAAAACTGTTTTTT | CASSPPTARGSEKLFF
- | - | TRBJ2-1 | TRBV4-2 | TGTGCCAGCAGCCAAGATCCCGTCCCCTTGGCCGTCGATGAGCAGTTCTTC | CASSQDPVPLAVDEQFF
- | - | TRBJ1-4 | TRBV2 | TGTGCCAGCAGTGGGACAGTATTTGAAAAACTGTTTTTT | CASSGTVFEKLFF
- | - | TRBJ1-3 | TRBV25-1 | TGTGCCAGCAGTGACCCGATTAAGGGGGAAGGAAACACCATATATTTT | CASSDPIKGEGNTIYF
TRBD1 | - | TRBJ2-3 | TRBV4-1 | TGCGCCAGCAGCCAAGAACAGGGGATAGATACGCAGTATTTT | CASSQEQGIDTQYF
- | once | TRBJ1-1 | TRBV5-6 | TGTGCCAGCAGCTCGGTAGTGAACACTGAAGCTTTCTTT | CASSSVVNTEAFF
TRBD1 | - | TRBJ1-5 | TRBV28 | TGTGCCAGCAGTTTAGGGACAGGAGGGATCAATCAGCCCCAGCATTTT | CASSLGTGGINQPQHF
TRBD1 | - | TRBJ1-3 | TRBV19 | TGTGCCAGTAGTAACCTCCGGGACAGGGACCCTGACTCTGGAAACACCATATATTTT | CASSNLRDRDPDSGNTIYF
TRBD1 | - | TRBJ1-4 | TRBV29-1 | TGCAGCGTCTCTAGGACCGGGACAGGGAATGAAAAACTGTTTTTT | CSVSRTGTGNEKLFF
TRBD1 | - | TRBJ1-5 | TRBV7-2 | TGTGCCAGCAGCTTTGGACAGGGCATAGGTCAGCCCCAGCATTTT | CASSFGQGIGQPQHF
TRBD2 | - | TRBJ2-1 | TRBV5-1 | TGCGCCAGCAGCTTGGGGGTAGCGGGAGGGAATGAGCAGTTCTTC | CASSLGVAGGNEQFF
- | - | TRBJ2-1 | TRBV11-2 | TGTGCCAGCAGCTTAACCAGTACCTACAATGAGCAGTTCTTC | CASSLTSTYNEQFF
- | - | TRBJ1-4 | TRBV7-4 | TGTGCCAGCAGCTCAGACAGTAATGCAACTAATGAAAAACTGTTTTTT | CASSSDSNATNEKLFF
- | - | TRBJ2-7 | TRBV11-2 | TGTGCCAGCAGCTTAACGGGGAAAGATTACGAGCAGTACTTC | CASSLTGKDYEQYF
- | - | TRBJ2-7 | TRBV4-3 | TGCGCCAGCAGCCAAGAAGCGGACAGTAGCTCCTACGAGCAGTACTTC | CASSQEADSSSYEQYF